The 6 T cell receptor beta chains presented below share a single source sample, sequenced in a study of blood T cell repertoires in COVID-19. Generated by immunoSEQ multiplex PCR, the TCRdb table keeps only in-frame clones and is missing some. This table holds roughly 150,000 clones, around 85% found once. The material sequenced was peripheral blood. These receptor sequences come from a woman at least 80 years old with COVID-19, enrolled during active disease.

This chain connects TRBV28 to TRBJ2-1, with TRBD2 identical over 11 bases. Germline CDR1 reads MDHEN; CDR2 reads SYDVKM. V was clipped by 6 bases and J by 8 bases; unmatched bases: 6. The CDR3 is made up of 14 amino acids. CDR3 in DNA: TGTGCCAGCAGGTCTAGCGGGAGGTGGGATGAGCAGTTCTTC. Its protein product is CASRSSGRWDEQFF. Full variable domain (missing parts from reference TRBV28 and TRBJ2-1): DVKVTQSSRYLVKRTGEKVFLECVQDMDHENMFWYRQDPGLGLRLIYFSYDVKMKEKGDIPEGYSVSREKKERFSLILESASTNQTSMYLCASRSSGRWDEQFFGPGTRLTVL.

The chain is built from TRBV5-4 and TRBJ2-5, with a weak D call TRBD1 (5 bases). Germline V gives CDR1 SGHNT, CDR2 YYREEE (reference sequence). Trimming took off 2 bases at V and 2 bases at J, with 13 bases between the two ends. This CDR3 contains 15 residues. CDR3 sequence reads: CASSFGHQGQETQYF. The DNA for the CDR3 is TGTGCCAGCAGCTTTGGGCATCAGGGTCAAGAGACCCAGTACTTC.

This chain connects TRBV6-6 to TRBJ1-2; the D gene is possibly TRBD1 (6 bases). CDR1 and CDR2 (germline): MNHNY, SVGAGI (reference sequence). This CDR3 has 14 residues. The V end was cut by 6 bases, the J end by 1 base, with 12 bases between. CDR3 DNA: TGTGCCAGCAGCCAGAACAGGGATAACTATGGCTACACCTTC. It codes for CASSQNRDNYGYTF.

The V gene is TRBV6-6, the J gene TRBJ2-7; TRBD1 might be the D (7 bases). The CDR3 has 14 amino acids. CDR1 is MNHNY and CDR2 is SVGAGI in the germline V gene (reference sequence). V shed 7 bases and J shed 4 bases, with 17 bases lying between them. The CDR3 spells CASKAGQHRYEQYF. In DNA, the CDR3 is TGTGCCAGCAAGGCGGGACAGCACCGTTACGAGCAGTACTTC.

The chain carries TRBV6-6 and TRBJ2-3; no firm D call. This CDR3 contains 11 residues. Germline loops: CDR1 MNHNY, CDR2 SVGAGI (reference sequence). The V end lost 8 bases, the J end lost 1 base, and 4 bases lay between the germline ends. CDR3 nucleotide sequence: TGTGCCAGCCAGGGCACAGATACGCAGTATTTT. This translates into CASQGTDTQYF.

This chain connects TRBV19 to TRBJ1-5, with TRBD1 as a possible D gene (5 bases). The germline gives CDR1 LNHDA, CDR2 SQIVND (reference sequence). The CDR3 is 17 residues long. V was clipped by 4 bases and J by 0 bases, with 16 bases between them. CDR3 loop: CASSREGRTLSNQPQHF. CDR3 DNA: TGTGCCAGTAGTAGGGAGGGGAGGACCCTTAGCAATCAGCCCCAGCATTTT.